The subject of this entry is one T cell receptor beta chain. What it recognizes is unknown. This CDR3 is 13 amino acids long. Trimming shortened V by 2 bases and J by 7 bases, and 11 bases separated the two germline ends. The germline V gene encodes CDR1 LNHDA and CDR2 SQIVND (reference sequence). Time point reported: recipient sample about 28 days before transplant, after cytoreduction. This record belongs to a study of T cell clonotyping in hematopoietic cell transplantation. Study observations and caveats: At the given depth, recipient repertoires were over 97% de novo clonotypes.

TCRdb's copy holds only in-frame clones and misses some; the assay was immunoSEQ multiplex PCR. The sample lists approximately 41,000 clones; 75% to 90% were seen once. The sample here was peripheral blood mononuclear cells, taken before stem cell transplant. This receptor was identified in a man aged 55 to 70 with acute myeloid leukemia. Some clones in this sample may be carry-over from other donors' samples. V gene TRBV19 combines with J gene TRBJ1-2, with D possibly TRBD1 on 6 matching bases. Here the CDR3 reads CASSISTGAGYTF. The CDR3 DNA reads TGTGCCAGTAGTATATCGACAGGAGCTGGCTACACCTTC. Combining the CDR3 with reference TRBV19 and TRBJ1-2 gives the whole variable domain DGGITQSPKYLFRKEGQNVTLSCEQNLNHDAMYWYRQDPGQGLRLIYYSQIVNDFQKGDIAEGYSVSREKKESFPLTVTSAQKNPTAFYLCASSISTGAGYTFGSGTRLTVV.